This T cell receptor beta chain was sequenced for a study of naive and memory T cell subsets. Notes on the study in general: Possibly reflecting memory cells re-expressing CD45RA, a few larger clonotypes occurred in naive repertoires, especially CD8. TCR abundance followed a power law differing between naive and memory subsets.

An equimolar mix of two oligonucleotides served as the beta constant-region primer for TRBC1 and TRBC2. Nested alpha and beta constant-region primers with the SP2 primer drove four PCR rounds on ligated cDNA. TCRdb fed the UMI-ligation and nested PCR reads into MiXCR, producing one record per CDR3 protein. The repertoire consists of over 100,000 distinct CDR3 sequences, with about 15% occurring once and the leading ten covering approximately 2.6%. The CDR3 has 15 amino acids. Germline CDR1 MNHEY, CDR2 SVGEGT. V lost 3 bases to trimming and J lost 2 bases, with 11 bases between them. This clonotype was picked up a small number of times. As yet, its antigen is unknown.

Sequenced input: naive CD8+ T cells from blood. The genes are TRBV6-2 or TRBV6-3 and TRBJ2-1; unclear D gene. This receptor was obtained from a human donor in good health. The CDR3 loop is CASSYAAIAYNEQFF. The CDR3 DNA reads TGTGCCAGCAGTTATGCGGCGATCGCCTACAATGAGCAGTTCTTC.